The TCR beta chain under discussion was sequenced for a study of T cell repertoires in cytomegalovirus infection. Study in general: Recently identified HLA-C-restricted CMV epitopes were among the peptides used. It was the public TCR beta signatures that indicated both CMV infection and matching HLA type. Study results and caveats: Summed frequency of public TCR beta families distinguished CMV carriers with the relevant HLA.

Germline-derived CDR1 and CDR2 are ENHRY and SYGVKD. V shed 0 bases and J shed 5 bases, with 10 bases lying between them. This CDR3 is built from 14 residues. Worth noting for this clonotype: What it binds is unknown.

TCRdb reanalysed the reads using MiXCR and keeps one entry per CDR3 protein. The sample carries 250,000 to 300,000 distinct CDR3 sequences, about 20% recorded once. The clonotype originates from a human donor in good health (CMV status not recorded). Some clones in this sample may be carry-over from other donors' samples. This sequence joins TRBV10-3 and TRBJ2-5, with D perhaps TRBD1 (6 bases). The specimen was cultured PBMCs, collected from culture after CMV antigen stimulation. The CDR3 DNA follows: TGTGCCATCAGTGAGTCGCAAGGGGGTGAGACCCAGTACTTC. Encoded protein: CAISESQGGETQYF.